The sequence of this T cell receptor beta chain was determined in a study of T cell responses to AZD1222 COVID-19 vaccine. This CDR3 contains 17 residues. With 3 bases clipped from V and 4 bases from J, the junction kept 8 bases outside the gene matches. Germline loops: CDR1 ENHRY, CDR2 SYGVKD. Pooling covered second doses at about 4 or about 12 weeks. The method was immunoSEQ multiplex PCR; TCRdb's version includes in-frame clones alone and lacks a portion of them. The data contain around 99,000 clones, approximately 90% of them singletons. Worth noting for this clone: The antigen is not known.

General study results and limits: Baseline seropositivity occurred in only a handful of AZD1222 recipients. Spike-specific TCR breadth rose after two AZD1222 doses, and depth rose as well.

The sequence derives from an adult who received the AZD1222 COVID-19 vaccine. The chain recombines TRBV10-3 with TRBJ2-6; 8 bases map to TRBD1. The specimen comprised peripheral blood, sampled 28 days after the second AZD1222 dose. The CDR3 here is CAISDGTGDIGANVLTF. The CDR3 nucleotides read TGTGCCATCAGTGATGGGACAGGAGATATCGGGGCCAACGTCCTGACTTTC.